These 5 T cell receptor beta chains were all obtained from the same sample, sequenced in a study of immune heterogeneity within non-small cell lung tumors. Genomic DNA from bulk tumor acted as the template, and 600 ng was loaded per sample. Biopsies that were spaced far apart were taken, several per primary tumor, during surgery. Curative surgical treatment was performed in patients who had newly diagnosed, untreated non-small cell lung cancer. Multiplex PCR (32 V and 13 J primers) was used to amplify the TCR beta CDR3. TCRdb itself ran the multiplex PCR reads through MiXCR, one entry per CDR3 protein. The sample yields 5,000 to 7,000 distinct CDR3 sequences, about 20% seen once. The sample consisted of lung tumor tissue. All receptors derive from a man between 65 and 79 years old with non-small cell lung cancer.

This clonotype ranks as medium-sized. The chain combines TRBV7-8 with TRBJ1-6; 10 bases are shared with TRBD1. The V segment lost 3 bases and the J segment 5 bases; nucleotides outside the gene matches: 1. Germline loops: CDR1 SGHVS, CDR2 FQNEAQ. The CDR3 length is 15 residues. The CDR3 DNA is TGTGCCAGCAGCTTTGGGACAGGGGATAATTCACCCCTCCACTTT. This translates into CASSFGTGDNSPLHF.

In this sample, this clonotype turned up once. At one boundary the junction diverges from the germline segment, which might be a read error. V gene TRBV6-9 combines with J gene TRBJ1-1, with no clear D. Germline loops: CDR1 MNHGY, CDR2 SVAAGI. The CDR3 length is 13 residues. Here the CDR3 reads CASSLGRNTEAFF. The CDR3 DNA reads as TGTGCCAGCAGTTTAGGGCGGAACACTGAGGCTTTCTTT.

This clonotype was seen at least ten times. The chain couples TRBV29-1 to TRBJ1-2, with D possibly being TRBD1 (5 bases). Germline CDR1 reads SQVTM; CDR2 reads ANQGSEA. This CDR3 spans 14 amino acids. V lost 5 bases and J lost 7, with 20 bases in between. CDR3 bases: TGCAGCGTTCGGGATGTGCGGGGCGGGAGTGGCTACACCTTC. It codes for CSVRDVRGGSGYTF.

This clonotype is labeled as medium-sized (0.01 to 0.1%). This rearrangement joins TRBV2 to TRBJ1-6, with TRBD1 as a possible D gene (6 bases). Germline CDR1 and CDR2: SNHLY and FYNNEI. The CDR3 has 16 amino acids. V gave up 3 bases and J gave up 7 bases, with 16 bases separating them. The CDR3 coding sequence is TGTGCCAGCAGTGATAGGGGGACAACGAAGAATTCACCCCTCCACTTT. Its protein product is CASSDRGTTKNSPLHF.

The chain is built from TRBV5-4 and TRBJ2-5; D is possibly TRBD1 (6 bases). The CDR3 length is 15 residues. Germline V lookup: CDR1 SGHNT, CDR2 YYREEE (reference sequence). Trimming left V 4 bases short and J 0 bases short, with 13 bases between. The CDR3 reads CASSTQQGNQETQYF. CDR3 coding DNA: TGTGCCAGCAGCACCCAACAGGGAAACCAAGAGACCCAGTACTTC.